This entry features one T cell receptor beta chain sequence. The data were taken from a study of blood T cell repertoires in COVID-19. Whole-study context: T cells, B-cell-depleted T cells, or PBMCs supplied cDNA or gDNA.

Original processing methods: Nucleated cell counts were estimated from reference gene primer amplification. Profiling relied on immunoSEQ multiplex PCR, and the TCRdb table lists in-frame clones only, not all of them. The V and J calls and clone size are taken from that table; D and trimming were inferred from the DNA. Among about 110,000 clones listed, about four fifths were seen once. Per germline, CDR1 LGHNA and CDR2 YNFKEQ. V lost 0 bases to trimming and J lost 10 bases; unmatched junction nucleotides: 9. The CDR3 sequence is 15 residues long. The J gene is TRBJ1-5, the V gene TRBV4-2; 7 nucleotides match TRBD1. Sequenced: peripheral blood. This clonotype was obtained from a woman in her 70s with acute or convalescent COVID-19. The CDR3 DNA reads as TGTGCCAGCAGCCAAGAAGGGGGCCGGGTGGGTCCCCAGCATTTT. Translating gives CASSQEGGRVGPQHF.